The present entry profiles one TCR beta chain with its context. Its antigen remains unidentified. The data originate from a study of cytomegalovirus exposure and HLA in healthy donors. Per germline, CDR1 LGHNA and CDR2 YSLEER. V gave up 0 bases and J gave up 8 bases; unmatched junction bases: 6. The CDR3 runs to 15 residues. Study results and limitations: Among the CMV-associated chains, three were confirmed in vitro as specific for CMV antigens.

PCR was performed using 60 Vbeta and 13 Jbeta primers. Repertoires were generated with immunoSEQ multiplex PCR, while TCRdb's copy carries only in-frame clones and drops some. The table lists 100,000 to 150,000 clones, 70% to 85% of them singletons, with about 1.5% in the top ten. This receptor was taken from a boy between 10 and 17 years old in good health and CMV-seronegative. The specimen sequenced was PBMCs. This chain links TRBV4-3 with TRBJ1-4, with 7 bases matching TRBD1. CDR3 protein: CASSQEDRAGEKLFF. CDR3 sequence (DNA): TGCGCCAGCAGCCAAGAAGACAGGGCAGGGGAAAAACTGTTTTTT.